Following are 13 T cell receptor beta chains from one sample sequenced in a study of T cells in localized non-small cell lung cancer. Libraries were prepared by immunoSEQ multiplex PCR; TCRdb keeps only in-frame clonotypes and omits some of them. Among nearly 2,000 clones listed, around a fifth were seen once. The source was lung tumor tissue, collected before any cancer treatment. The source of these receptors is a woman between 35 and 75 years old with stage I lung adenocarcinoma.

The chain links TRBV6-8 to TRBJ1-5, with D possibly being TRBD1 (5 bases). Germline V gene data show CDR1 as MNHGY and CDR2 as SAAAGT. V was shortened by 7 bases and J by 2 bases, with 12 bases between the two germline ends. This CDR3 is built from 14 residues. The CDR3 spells CASNPGSRNQPQHF. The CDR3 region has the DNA TGTGCCAGCAATCCAGGGTCCCGCAATCAGCCCCAGCATTTT.

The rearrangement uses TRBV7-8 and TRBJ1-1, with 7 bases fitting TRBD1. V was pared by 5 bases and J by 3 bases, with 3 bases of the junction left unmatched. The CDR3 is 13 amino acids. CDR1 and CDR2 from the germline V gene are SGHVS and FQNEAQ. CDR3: CASSLTGDTEAFF. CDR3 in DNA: TGTGCCAGCAGCCTCACAGGGGACACTGAAGCTTTCTTT.

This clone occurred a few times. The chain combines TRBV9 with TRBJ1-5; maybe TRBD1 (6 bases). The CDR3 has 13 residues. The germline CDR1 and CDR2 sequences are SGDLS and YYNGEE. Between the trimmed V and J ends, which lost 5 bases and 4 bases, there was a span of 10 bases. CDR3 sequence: CASRSRGNQPQHF. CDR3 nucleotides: TGTGCCAGCAGAAGCAGGGGAAATCAGCCCCAGCATTTT.

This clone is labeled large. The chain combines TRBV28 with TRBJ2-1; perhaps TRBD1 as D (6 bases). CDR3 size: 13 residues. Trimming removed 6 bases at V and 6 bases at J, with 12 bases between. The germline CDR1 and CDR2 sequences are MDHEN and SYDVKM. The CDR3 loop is CASSHDRFNEQFF. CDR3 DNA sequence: TGTGCCAGCAGCCATGACAGGTTCAATGAGCAGTTCTTC.

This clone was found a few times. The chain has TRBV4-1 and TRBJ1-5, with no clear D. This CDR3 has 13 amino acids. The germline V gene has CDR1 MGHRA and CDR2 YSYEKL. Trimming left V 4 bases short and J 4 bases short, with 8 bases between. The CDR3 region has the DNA TGCGCCAGCAGCCCTCAGGAAAATCAGCCCCAGCATTTT. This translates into CASSPQENQPQHF.

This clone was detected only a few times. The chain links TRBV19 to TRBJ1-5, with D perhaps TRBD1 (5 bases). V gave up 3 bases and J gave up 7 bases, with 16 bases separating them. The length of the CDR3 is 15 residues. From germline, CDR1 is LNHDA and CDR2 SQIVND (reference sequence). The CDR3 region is CASSMFRALGQPQHF. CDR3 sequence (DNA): TGTGCCAGTAGTATGTTCAGGGCCCTAGGGCAGCCCCAGCATTTT.

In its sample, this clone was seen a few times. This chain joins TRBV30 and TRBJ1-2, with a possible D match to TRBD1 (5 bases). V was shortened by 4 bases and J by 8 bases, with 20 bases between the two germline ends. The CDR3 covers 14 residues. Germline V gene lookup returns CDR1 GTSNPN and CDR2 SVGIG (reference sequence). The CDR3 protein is CAWTGTDYGGGYTF. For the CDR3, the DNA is TGTGCCTGGACCGGGACGGATTACGGTGGGGGCTACACCTTC.

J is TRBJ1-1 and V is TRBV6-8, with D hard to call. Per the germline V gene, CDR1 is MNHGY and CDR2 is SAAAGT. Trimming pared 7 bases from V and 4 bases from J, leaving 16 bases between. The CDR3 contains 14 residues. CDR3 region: CASTAELTATEAFF. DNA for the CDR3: TGTGCCAGCACGGCCGAGCTTACGGCCACTGAAGCTTTCTTT.

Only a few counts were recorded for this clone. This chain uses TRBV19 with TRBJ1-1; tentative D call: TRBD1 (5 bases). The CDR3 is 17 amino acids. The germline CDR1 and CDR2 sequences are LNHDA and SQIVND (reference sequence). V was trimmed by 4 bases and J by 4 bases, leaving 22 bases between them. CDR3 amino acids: CASSNSRGSRARTEAFF. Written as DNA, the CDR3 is TGTGCCAGTAGTAACTCAAGGGGATCCCGGGCTCGCACTGAAGCTTTCTTT. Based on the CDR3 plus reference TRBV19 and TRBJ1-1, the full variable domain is DGGITQSPKYLFRKEGQNVTLSCEQNLNHDAMYWYRQDPGQGLRLIYYSQIVNDFQKGDIAEGYSVSREKKESFPLTVTSAQKNPTAFYLCASSNSRGSRARTEAFFGQGTRLTVV.

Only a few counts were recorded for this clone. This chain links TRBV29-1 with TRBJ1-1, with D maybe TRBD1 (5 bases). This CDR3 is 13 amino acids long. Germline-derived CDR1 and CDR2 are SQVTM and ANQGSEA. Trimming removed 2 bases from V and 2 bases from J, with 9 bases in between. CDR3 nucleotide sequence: TGCAGCGTTGAATACAGGCAAAACACTGAAGCTTTCTTT. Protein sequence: CSVEYRQNTEAFF.

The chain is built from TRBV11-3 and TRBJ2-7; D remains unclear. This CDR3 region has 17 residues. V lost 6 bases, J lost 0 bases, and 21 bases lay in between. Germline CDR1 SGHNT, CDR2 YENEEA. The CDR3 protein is CASSYAGRPKSSYEQYF. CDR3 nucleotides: TGTGCCAGCAGTTACGCCGGCCGCCCTAAAAGCTCCTACGAGCAGTACTTC.

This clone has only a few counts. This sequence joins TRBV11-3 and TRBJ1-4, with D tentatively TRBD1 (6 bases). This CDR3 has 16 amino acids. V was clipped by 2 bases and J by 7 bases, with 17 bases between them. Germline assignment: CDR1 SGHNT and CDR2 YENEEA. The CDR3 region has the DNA TGTGCCAGCAGCTTAATTGGGAACAGGGTTGGTGAAAAACTGTTTTTT. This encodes CASSLIGNRVGEKLFF.

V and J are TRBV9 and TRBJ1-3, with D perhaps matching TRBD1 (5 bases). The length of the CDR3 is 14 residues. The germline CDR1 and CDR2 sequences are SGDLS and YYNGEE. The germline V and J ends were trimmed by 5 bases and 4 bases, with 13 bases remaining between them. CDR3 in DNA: TGTGCCAGCAGTCCGGACACGGGCGGAAACACCATATATTTT. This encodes CASSPDTGGNTIYF.